The sequence of this TCR beta chain was determined in a study of cytomegalovirus exposure and HLA in healthy donors (dated by TCRdb to the late 2010s). The study in broad terms: A later analysis indicated that the 130 or so validation repertoires were generated on the platform also employed for the roughly 650 repertoires of the first cohort. To predict cytomegalovirus infection status, the study brought together high-throughput TCR immunosequencing, statistical association of individual TCRs with disease status, and machine learning. Along with the roughly 670-subject first cohort, a separate validation cohort of over a hundred different subjects was used. The study aimed to test whether cataloging public T cell receptors could reveal signatures of past pathogen exposure. On the study overall, not on this receptor specifically: It was suggested by the authors that the approach could potentially be generalized to other disease states and immunological phenotypes. A later analysis lacked HLA typing for the validation cohort, so it scored co-occurrence in that cohort across all 110 or so repertoires. In both the original and validation cohorts, the classifier was reported to diagnose cytomegalovirus status with high specificity and sensitivity. While some public TCRs were present in many individuals, most TCR sequences turned up only very rarely across donors. Subsequent analysis determined that TCRs grouped into clusters in the first cohort also showed a tendency toward co-occurrence across the 120 or so validation repertoires, and 90% to 95% of cluster scores exceeded 0. Three of the identified cytomegalovirus-associated TCR beta chains were confirmed in vitro to be specific for cytomegalovirus antigens. A total of 150 to 200 TCR beta chains were listed by the study as associated with cytomegalovirus.

Library preparation used the immunoSEQ multiplex PCR assay. As for the original processing: A statistical classification framework was built to diagnose cytomegalovirus status from the catalog of TCR beta chain sequences. The clones in this table, taken by TCRdb from immuneACCESS, are in-frame only. Not every clone is retained; where verified, under half of the shortfall comes from an unresolved V gene, and the cause of the rest is unknown. Clone size and the V and J calls come from that table; the DNA yielded D and trimming. The sample contains around 130,000 clones, roughly 84% of them found a single time. The top ten constitute approximately 2% of the sample. With respect to this clone: Its antigen has not been determined. No much larger clonotype is one base removed from it; base qualities were not supplied.

Donors formed part of the validation cohort, which comprised approximately 130 subjects and was distinct from the first cohort of under 800 subjects. The CDR3 runs 13 residues from the cysteine to the phenylalanine. Only the CDR3 DNA stays, 39 bases, in frame from base 1. The germline V and J ends show losses of 9 bases and 5 bases respectively, and no gene match explains 7 bases of the junction. The germline V gene encodes CDR1 SGHTA and CDR2 FQGNSA. Recombination joined TRBV7-2 with TRBJ2-5; 9 bases in the junction line up with TRBD2. This sequence was found in a woman aged 25 to 39 in good health and CMV-seronegative. Material: PBMCs. The nucleotide sequence is TGTGCCAGTTCTAGCGGGGTCTGGGAGACCCAGTACTTC. It encodes CASSSGVWETQYF.